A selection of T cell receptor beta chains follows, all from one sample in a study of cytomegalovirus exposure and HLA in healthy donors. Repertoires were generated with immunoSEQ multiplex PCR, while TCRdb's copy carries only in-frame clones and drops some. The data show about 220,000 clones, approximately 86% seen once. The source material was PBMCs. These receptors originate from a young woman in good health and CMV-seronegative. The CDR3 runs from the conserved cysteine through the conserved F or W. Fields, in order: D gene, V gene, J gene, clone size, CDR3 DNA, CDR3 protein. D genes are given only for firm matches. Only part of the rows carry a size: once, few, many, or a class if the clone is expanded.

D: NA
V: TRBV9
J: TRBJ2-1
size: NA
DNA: TGTGCCAGCAGCCTCCTCCCCGGCGGGCCCGTGGTCCATGAGCAGTTCTTC
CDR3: CASSLLPGGPVVHEQFF

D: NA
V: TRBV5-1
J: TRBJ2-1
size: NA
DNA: TGCGCCAGCAGCTTACCAGGGTCCTACAATGAGCAGTTCTTC
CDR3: CASSLPGSYNEQFF

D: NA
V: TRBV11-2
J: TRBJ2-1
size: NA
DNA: TGTGCCAGCAGCCCACCGGAGGTTAGAAATGAGCAGTTCTTC
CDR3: CASSPPEVRNEQFF

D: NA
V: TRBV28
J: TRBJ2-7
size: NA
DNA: TGTGCCAGCAGTCAGTTTGATGGAGTGGACGAGCAGTACTTC
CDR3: CASSQFDGVDEQYF

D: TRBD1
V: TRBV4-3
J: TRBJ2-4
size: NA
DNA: TGCGCCAGCAGCCAAGATTGGGACAGCCTAGCCAAAAACATTCAGTACTTC
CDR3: CASSQDWDSLAKNIQYF

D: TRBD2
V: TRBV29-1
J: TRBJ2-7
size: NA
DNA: TGCAGCGTTGATACAGGTCCTTTGACTAGCGGGTCCACCTACGAGCAGTACTTC
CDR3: CSVDTGPLTSGSTYEQYF

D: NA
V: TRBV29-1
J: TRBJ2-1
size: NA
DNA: TGCAGCGCCCTAAGGGGCTACAATGAGCAGTTCTTC
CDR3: CSALRGYNEQFF

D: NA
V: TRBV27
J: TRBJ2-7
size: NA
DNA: TGTGCCAGCAGTCCCCAAAGACTAGGAGTGTCCGAGCAGTACTTC
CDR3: CASSPQRLGVSEQYF

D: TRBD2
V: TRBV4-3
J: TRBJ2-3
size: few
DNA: TGCGCCAGCAGCCAAGGCCTAGCGGGAGGGCCTACAGATACGCAGTATTTT
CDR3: CASSQGLAGGPTDTQYF

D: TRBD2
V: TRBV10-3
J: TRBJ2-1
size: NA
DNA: TGTGCCATCAAACCACTAGCGGGACCCTACAATGAGCAGTTCTTC
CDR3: CAIKPLAGPYNEQFF

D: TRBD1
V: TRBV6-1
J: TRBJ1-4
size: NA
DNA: TGTGCCAGCAGTTTGGACAGGTCTAATGAAAAACTGTTTTTT
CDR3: CASSLDRSNEKLFF

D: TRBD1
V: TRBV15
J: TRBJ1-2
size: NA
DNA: TGTGCCACCAGCAGAGAGCCAGCCCAGGGGGCGGATGGCTACACCTTC
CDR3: CATSREPAQGADGYTF

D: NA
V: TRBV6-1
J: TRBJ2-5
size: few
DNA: TGTGCCAGCAGTGAATTGACAGGTTCCCAAGAGACCCAGTACTTC
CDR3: CASSELTGSQETQYF

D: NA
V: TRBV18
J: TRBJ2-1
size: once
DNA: TGTGCCAGCTCACCAGAGGCCCATGAGCAGTTCTTC
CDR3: CASSPEAHEQFF

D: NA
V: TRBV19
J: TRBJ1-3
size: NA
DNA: TGTGCCAGTAGATCATCCCAGGGTGTCTCTGGAAACACCATATATTTT
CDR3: CASRSSQGVSGNTIYF

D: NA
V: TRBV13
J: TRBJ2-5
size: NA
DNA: TGTGCCAGCAGCTTATACCCACTACAAGAGACCCAGTACTTC
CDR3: CASSLYPLQETQYF

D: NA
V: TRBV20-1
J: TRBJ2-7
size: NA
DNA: TGCAGTGGAAGCAGGGCTTACGAGCAGTACTTC
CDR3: CSGSRAYEQYF

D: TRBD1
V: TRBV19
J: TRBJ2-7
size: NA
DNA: TGTGCCAGTAGTACCCGGACAGGCGGTACGTACGAGCAGTACTTC
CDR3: CASSTRTGGTYEQYF

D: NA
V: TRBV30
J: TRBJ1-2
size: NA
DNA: TGTGCGAACAGGGAAGGGCTGCGAGACCTTTATGGCTACACCTTC
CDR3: CANREGLRDLYGYTF

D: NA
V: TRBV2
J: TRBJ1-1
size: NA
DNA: TGTGCCAGCAGTATCACACTGAACACTGAAGCTTTCTTT
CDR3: CASSITLNTEAFF

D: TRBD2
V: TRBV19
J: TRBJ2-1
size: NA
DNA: TGTGCCAGTACCCGGGAGGGCGGGTCCTACAATGAGCAGTTCTTC
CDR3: CASTREGGSYNEQFF

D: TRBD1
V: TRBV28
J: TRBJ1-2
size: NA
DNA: TGTGCCAGCAGCGCTTCCGGGACAGTGAACTATGGCTACACCTTC
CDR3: CASSASGTVNYGYTF

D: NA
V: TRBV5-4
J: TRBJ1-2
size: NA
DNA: TGTGCCAGCAGACAACAGGGAATCTATGGCTACACCTTC
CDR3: CASRQQGIYGYTF

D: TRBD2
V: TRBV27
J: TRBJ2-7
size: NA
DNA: TGTGCCAGCAAAGTTCGGGGACTAGCGAACCCAAAGGTTTCTTACGAGCAGTACTTC
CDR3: CASKVRGLANPKVSYEQYF

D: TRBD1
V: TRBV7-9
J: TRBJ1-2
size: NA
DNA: TGTGCCAGCAGGGCTCGGGACAGGGTCAACGATGGCTACACCTTC
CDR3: CASRARDRVNDGYTF